The rows below give T cell receptor beta chains drawn from one sample of a study of blood T cell repertoires in COVID-19. Using immunoSEQ multiplex PCR, the repertoire was profiled, and TCRdb retains in-frame clones only, with some absent. The data show more than 200,000 clones, roughly 84% seen once. Sequencing was carried out using PBMCs or T cells enriched from blood (not recorded which). Receptor source: a man under 40 in a cohort exposed to, infected with or recovered from COVID-19 (not recorded which). Each CDR3 is given with its conserved first and last residue. The D gene is left open where the match is weak. Some rows have no size entry. The others give once, few or many, or a class for an expanded clone.

D gene	V gene	clone size	J gene	CDR3 protein	CDR3 DNA
-	TRBV6-5	-	TRBJ2-4	CASSYDSSAKNIQYF	TGTGCCAGCAGTTACGACTCGTCCGCCAAAAACATTCAGTACTTC
TRBD2	TRBV15	once	TRBJ2-4	CATSRGSSAGENIQYF	TGTGCCACCAGCAGAGGAAGTTCGGCGGGAGAAAACATTCAGTACTTC
TRBD1	TRBV28	-	TRBJ2-2	CASSLATGLKKAGELFF	TGTGCCAGCAGTCTCGCGACAGGGCTTAAGAAGGCCGGGGAGCTGTTTTTT
TRBD1	TRBV28	once	TRBJ2-5	CASRPPTGPLQETQYF	TGTGCCAGCCGACCCCCGACAGGGCCCCTCCAAGAGACCCAGTACTTC
TRBD2	TRBV2	few	TRBJ2-4	CASSDWLAGGNIQYF	TGTGCCAGCAGTGACTGGCTAGCGGGGGGAAACATTCAGTACTTC
-	TRBV7-8	-	TRBJ1-5	CASSLVRGNNQPQHF	TGTGCCAGCAGCTTAGTGAGGGGGAACAATCAGCCCCAGCATTTT
-	TRBV7-8	-	TRBJ1-2	CASSLASGQGYGYTF	-
TRBD1	TRBV18	-	TRBJ2-3	CASSRDRGNPSTDTQYF	TGTGCCAGCTCACGGGACAGGGGCAACCCTAGCACAGATACGCAGTATTTT
-	TRBV5-1	-	TRBJ2-3	CASSKGGSTDTQYF	TGCGCCAGCAGCAAGGGCGGGAGCACAGATACGCAGTATTTT
-	TRBV5-8	once	TRBJ1-3	CASSIFSGGAGNTIYF	TGTGCCAGCAGCATCTTCTCCGGGGGAGCTGGAAACACCATATATTTT
-	TRBV6-4	-	TRBJ1-1	CASTEAPGTEAFF	TGTGCCAGCACGGAGGCTCCGGGCACTGAAGCTTTCTTT
-	TRBV6-5	-	TRBJ2-1	CASILIPRSYNEQFF	TGTGCCAGCATCCTAATCCCCCGCTCCTACAATGAGCAGTTCTTC
TRBD2	TRBV9	-	TRBJ2-2	CASSLGLPNTGELFF	TGTGCCAGCAGCTTGGGACTACCTAACACCGGGGAGCTGTTTTTT
TRBD1	TRBV27	once	TRBJ2-7	CASSSRQGHEQYF	TGTGCCAGCAGTTCCAGACAGGGCCACGAGCAGTACTTC
-	TRBV7-9	-	TRBJ1-2	CASSLGGPGYGYTF	TGTGCCAGCAGCTTAGGAGGGCCGGGCTATGGCTACACCTTC
TRBD1	TRBV19	-	TRBJ1-3	CASKDRAGNTIYF	TGTGCCAGTAAAGACAGGGCTGGAAACACCATATATTTT
-	TRBV7-8	-	TRBJ2-2	CASSLVGGLNTGELFF	TGTGCCAGCAGCTTAGTGGGGGGTCTGAACACCGGGGAGCTGTTTTTT
-	TRBV18	-	TRBJ1-2	CASSPSISHQVKLGYTF	TGTGCCAGCTCACCAAGTATCTCGCACCAGGTTAAGTTGGGCTACACCTTC
TRBD1	TRBV3-1/TRBV3-2	-	TRBJ2-2	CASSHLFRGHPGELFF	TGTGCCAGCAGCCACCTCTTCAGGGGGCATCCCGGGGAGCTGTTTTTT
-	TRBV19	-	TRBJ1-2	CASSISISRGDYGYTF	TGTGCCAGTAGTATCTCGATCTCCAGGGGTGACTATGGCTACACCTTC
-	TRBV5-8	-	TRBJ2-2	CASSPRPANTGELFF	TGTGCCAGCAGCCCACGCCCAGCGAACACCGGGGAGCTGTTTTTT
TRBD2	TRBV12-3/TRBV12-4	-	TRBJ2-1	CASSLGGGGEQFF	TGTGCCAGCAGTTTAGGGGGGGGTGGAGAGCAGTTCTTC
TRBD2	TRBV5-1	-	TRBJ2-7	CASRTSGRWASYEQYF	TGCGCCAGCCGGACTAGCGGGAGGTGGGCCTCCTACGAGCAGTACTTC
TRBD2	TRBV5-1	-	TRBJ2-7	CASSLTGLAYEQYF	TGCGCCAGCAGCTTAACGGGACTAGCTTACGAGCAGTACTTC
-	TRBV3-1/TRBV3-2	-	TRBJ2-1	CASSQVLREQFF	TGTGCCAGCAGCCAAGTTCTCAGGGAGCAGTTCTTC
TRBD1	TRBV10-3	-	TRBJ1-2	CAARPGQLNYGYTF	TGTGCCGCCCGGCCGGGACAGTTAAACTATGGCTACACCTTC
-	TRBV18	-	TRBJ2-7	CASSLYRASYYEQYF	TGTGCCAGCTCCCTGTACAGGGCCTCCTACTACGAGCAGTACTTC
-	TRBV24-1	-	TRBJ1-1	CATRRGDEAFF	TGTGCCACCAGGCGGGGGGATGAAGCTTTCTTT
TRBD1	TRBV4-3	-	TRBJ2-2	CASSQEDRGRSTGELFF	TGCGCCAGCAGCCAAGAGGACAGGGGGCGATCAACCGGGGAGCTGTTTTTT
-	TRBV7-9	-	TRBJ1-1	CASTASNLNTEAFF	TGTGCCAGCACCGCGAGTAACTTGAACACTGAAGCTTTCTTT
TRBD2	TRBV5-4	once	TRBJ2-3	CASSYKREVTDTQYF	TGTGCCAGCAGTTATAAGCGGGAGGTCACAGATACGCAGTATTTT
TRBD1	TRBV6-5	few	TRBJ2-4	CASSTDRVVRDIQYF	TGTGCCAGCAGCACCGACAGGGTTGTGAGGGACATTCAGTACTTC
TRBD1	TRBV28	few	TRBJ1-2	CASTGGLNYGYTF	TGTGCCAGCACAGGGGGTCTGAACTATGGCTACACCTTC
TRBD2	TRBV28	-	TRBJ2-7	CASSFEFGRGAYEQYF	TGTGCCAGCAGTTTTGAGTTCGGGCGGGGGGCCTACGAGCAGTACTTC
TRBD2	TRBV7-2	-	TRBJ2-3	CASSLGGRDSTDTQYF	TGTGCCAGCAGCTTAGGAGGGAGGGACAGCACAGATACGCAGTATTTT
TRBD1	TRBV27	-	TRBJ1-2	CASSPAPGQGGGYTF	TGTGCCAGCAGTCCGGCCCCTGGACAGGGTGGCGGCTACACCTTC
TRBD2	TRBV27	-	TRBJ2-3	CASSFRIITAGARTDTQYF	TGTGCCAGCAGTTTCCGCATCATCACAGCGGGAGCTCGCACAGATACGCAGTATTTT